These T cell receptor beta chains were read from a single sample in a study of T cells in localized non-small cell lung cancer. The table came from immunoSEQ multiplex PCR; TCRdb's copy has only in-frame clones and leaves some out. The table has about 54,000 clones, over 75% seen once. Material: peripheral blood, obtained before any cancer treatment. Every receptor here comes from a female donor over 55 with stage II squamous cell lung carcinoma. Both conserved end residues are part of each CDR3. The order of the fields is CDR3 protein, CDR3 DNA, J gene, D gene, clone size, V gene. D genes are given only for firm matches. Size is omitted from some rows. Given values are once, few, many or a class for expanded clones.

CDR3aa: CASKGGSPNSPLHF; CDR3nt: TGTGCCAGTAAGGGGGGCAGTCCGAATTCACCCCTCCACTTT; j_gene: TRBJ1-6; d_gene: NA; abundance: NA; v_gene: TRBV19
CDR3aa: CASRRDRSAGNTIYF; CDR3nt: TGTGCCAGCAGAAGGGACAGATCGGCTGGAAACACCATATATTTT; j_gene: TRBJ1-3; d_gene: TRBD1; abundance: NA; v_gene: TRBV7-2
CDR3aa: CASSTRGLGEKLFF; CDR3nt: TGTGCCAGTAGTACCAGGGGGCTGGGAGAAAAACTGTTTTTT; j_gene: TRBJ1-4; d_gene: TRBD1; abundance: once; v_gene: TRBV19
CDR3aa: CASSVVSGGYNEQFF; CDR3nt: TGTGCCAGCAGCGTAGTAAGCGGGGGGTACAATGAGCAGTTCTTC; j_gene: TRBJ2-1; d_gene: TRBD2; abundance: once; v_gene: TRBV9
CDR3aa: CASSYSGTGRNEQFF; CDR3nt: TGTGCCAGCAGTTACTCGGGGACAGGGCGGAATGAGCAGTTCTTC; j_gene: TRBJ2-1; d_gene: TRBD1; abundance: NA; v_gene: TRBV6-6
CDR3aa: CASSEGGNSGYTF; CDR3nt: TGTGCCAGCAGTGAAGGGGGTAACTCCGGCTACACCTTC; j_gene: TRBJ1-2; d_gene: NA; abundance: NA; v_gene: TRBV6-1
CDR3aa: CASSPSGNTEAFF; CDR3nt: TGCGCCAGCAGCCCCTCAGGGAACACTGAAGCTTTCTTT; j_gene: TRBJ1-1; d_gene: NA; abundance: NA; v_gene: TRBV5-1
CDR3aa: CASRTAYGYTF; CDR3nt: TGTGCCAGTAGGACAGCTTATGGCTACACCTTC; j_gene: TRBJ1-2; d_gene: NA; abundance: NA; v_gene: TRBV6-1
CDR3aa: CASSLDRSSSYNSPLHF; CDR3nt: TGTGCCAGCAGTCTCGACAGGTCGAGCTCCTATAATTCACCCCTCCACTTT; j_gene: TRBJ1-6; d_gene: NA; abundance: medium-sized; v_gene: TRBV28
CDR3aa: CASSLGPGNPALHF; CDR3nt: TGTGCCAGCAGTTTGGGACCAGGGAATCCGGCCCTCCACTTT; j_gene: TRBJ1-6; d_gene: NA; abundance: NA; v_gene: TRBV6-6
CDR3aa: CSVAAGTGAVRTQYF; CDR3nt: TGCAGCGTCGCAGCCGGGACAGGGGCCGTTCGGACCCAGTACTTC; j_gene: TRBJ2-5; d_gene: TRBD1; abundance: NA; v_gene: TRBV29-1
CDR3aa: CASSRGRTDSYEQYF; CDR3nt: TGTGCCAGCAGCCGCGGTAGGACGGACTCCTACGAGCAGTACTTC; j_gene: TRBJ2-7; d_gene: NA; abundance: NA; v_gene: TRBV5-4
CDR3aa: CASSPTGAAEQFF; CDR3nt: TGCGCCAGCAGCCCGACAGGGGCGGCTGAGCAGTTCTTC; j_gene: TRBJ2-1; d_gene: TRBD1; abundance: NA; v_gene: TRBV5-1
CDR3aa: CASNEQGLNTEAFF; CDR3nt: TGTGCCAGCAACGAACAGGGTTTAAACACTGAAGCTTTCTTT; j_gene: TRBJ1-1; d_gene: NA; abundance: NA; v_gene: TRBV9
CDR3aa: CASSLTGDLGSPLHF; CDR3nt: TGTGCCAGCTCACTTACCGGCGACCTAGGTTCACCCCTCCACTTT; j_gene: TRBJ1-6; d_gene: NA; abundance: few; v_gene: TRBV18
CDR3aa: CASSWTWTGGGYTF; CDR3nt: TGTGCCAGCAGCTGGACGTGGACAGGTGGTGGCTACACCTTC; j_gene: TRBJ1-2; d_gene: TRBD1; abundance: NA; v_gene: TRBV7-9
CDR3aa: CASSYGAGSSGNTIYF; CDR3nt: TGTGCCAGCAGTTACGGGGCCGGTAGCTCTGGAAACACCATATATTTT; j_gene: TRBJ1-3; d_gene: NA; abundance: NA; v_gene: TRBV6-5
CDR3aa: CASSLPNYGEGSGNTIYF; CDR3nt: TGCGCCAGCAGCTTGCCCAATTATGGAGAGGGCTCTGGAAACACCATATATTTT; j_gene: TRBJ1-3; d_gene: NA; abundance: NA; v_gene: TRBV5-1
CDR3aa: CASSERRGAGPSPLHF; CDR3nt: TGTGCCAGCAGTGAACGACGGGGTGCAGGGCCTTCACCCCTCCACTTT; j_gene: TRBJ1-6; d_gene: NA; abundance: few; v_gene: TRBV2
CDR3aa: CATSRALAEPSDTQYF; CDR3nt: TGTGCCACCAGCAGAGCGCTGGCGGAACCATCAGATACGCAGTATTTT; j_gene: TRBJ2-3; d_gene: NA; abundance: NA; v_gene: TRBV15
CDR3aa: CASSNDRQPNTGELFF; CDR3nt: TGTGCCAGCTCAAATGACCGACAGCCGAACACCGGGGAGCTGTTTTTT; j_gene: TRBJ2-2; d_gene: NA; abundance: NA; v_gene: TRBV6-4
CDR3aa: CASSYSSRVNYGYTF; CDR3nt: TGTGCCAGCAGTTACTCGAGCAGGGTTAACTATGGCTACACCTTC; j_gene: TRBJ1-2; d_gene: NA; abundance: NA; v_gene: TRBV6-6
CDR3aa: CASSVGIGVNTEAFF; CDR3nt: TGTGCCAGCAGCGTAGGGATAGGGGTGAACACTGAAGCTTTCTTT; j_gene: TRBJ1-1; d_gene: NA; abundance: NA; v_gene: TRBV9
CDR3aa: CASSQGTSGTEAFF; CDR3nt: TGCGCCAGCAGCCAGGGGACTTCGGGCACTGAAGCTTTCTTT; j_gene: TRBJ1-1; d_gene: NA; abundance: NA; v_gene: TRBV4-3
CDR3aa: CASSRTGGYGYTF; CDR3nt: TGTGCCAGCAGCCGGACAGGGGGCTATGGCTACACCTTC; j_gene: TRBJ1-2; d_gene: TRBD1; abundance: NA; v_gene: TRBV7-3
CDR3aa: CASSLRRQGDSPLHF; CDR3nt: TGTGCCAGCAGCTTACGTCGACAGGGGGATTCACCCCTCCACTTT; j_gene: TRBJ1-6; d_gene: TRBD1; abundance: NA; v_gene: TRBV11-1
CDR3aa: CASSLFPQRYNYGYTF; CDR3nt: TGTGCCAGCAGTTTATTCCCCCAGAGATATAACTATGGCTACACCTTC; j_gene: TRBJ1-2; d_gene: NA; abundance: NA; v_gene: TRBV28
CDR3aa: CASSEWEGGSEAFF; CDR3nt: TGTGCCAGCAGTGAATGGGAGGGGGGAAGTGAAGCTTTCTTT; j_gene: TRBJ1-1; d_gene: NA; abundance: NA; v_gene: TRBV25-1
CDR3aa: CASDRGGSTGELFF; CDR3nt: TGCGCCAGTGATCGCGGGGGGAGCACCGGGGAGCTGTTTTTT; j_gene: TRBJ2-2; d_gene: TRBD2; abundance: NA; v_gene: TRBV5-1
CDR3aa: CASSLASPQETQYF; CDR3nt: TGTGCCAGCAGCTTAGCTAGCCCCCAAGAGACCCAGTACTTC; j_gene: TRBJ2-5; d_gene: NA; abundance: NA; v_gene: TRBV11-2
CDR3aa: CASSDWSASGNTIYF; CDR3nt: TGTGCCAGCAGTGACTGGTCTGCCTCTGGAAACACCATATATTTT; j_gene: TRBJ1-3; d_gene: NA; abundance: few; v_gene: TRBV2
CDR3aa: CASSPPTVETQYF; CDR3nt: TGTGCCAGCTCACCACCGACAGTAGAGACCCAGTACTTC; j_gene: TRBJ2-5; d_gene: NA; abundance: NA; v_gene: TRBV18
CDR3aa: CASSLGTVETQYF; CDR3nt: TGTGCCAGCAGCTTAGGGACGGTCGAGACCCAGTACTTC; j_gene: TRBJ2-5; d_gene: NA; abundance: NA; v_gene: TRBV7-2
CDR3aa: CATTSGGANTGELFF; CDR3nt: TGTGCCACCACGAGCGGGGGGGCGAACACCGGGGAGCTGTTTTTT; j_gene: TRBJ2-2; d_gene: TRBD2; abundance: NA; v_gene: TRBV27
CDR3aa: CASSLVHSNQPQHF; CDR3nt: TGTGCCAGCAGCTTGGTACATAGCAATCAGCCCCAGCATTTT; j_gene: TRBJ1-5; d_gene: NA; abundance: NA; v_gene: TRBV5-5
CDR3aa: CAWSVSGVGAGELFF; CDR3nt: TGTGCCTGGAGTGTGAGCGGGGTTGGGGCCGGGGAGCTGTTTTTT; j_gene: TRBJ2-2; d_gene: TRBD2; abundance: NA; v_gene: TRBV30
CDR3aa: CASSSWTGGYGYTF; CDR3nt: TGTGCCAGCAGCTCCTGGACAGGGGGCTATGGCTACACCTTC; j_gene: TRBJ1-2; d_gene: TRBD1; abundance: NA; v_gene: TRBV11-3
CDR3aa: CASSKGHEKLFF; CDR3nt: TGCGCCAGCAGCAAAGGCCATGAAAAACTGTTTTTT; j_gene: TRBJ1-4; d_gene: NA; abundance: NA; v_gene: TRBV4-1
CDR3aa: CASNYRIEGTEAFF; CDR3nt: TGTGCCAGCAACTACAGGATCGAGGGCACTGAAGCTTTCTTT; j_gene: TRBJ1-1; d_gene: NA; abundance: NA; v_gene: TRBV6-5
CDR3aa: CASSPNVRGNANYGYTF; CDR3nt: TGTGCCAGCTCACCAAATGTCAGGGGCAACGCCAACTATGGCTACACCTTC; j_gene: TRBJ1-2; d_gene: NA; abundance: NA; v_gene: TRBV18
CDR3aa: CASSPPTRGDGTQYF; CDR3nt: TGTGCCAGCTCACCACCGACCAGAGGGGATGGGACCCAGTACTTC; j_gene: TRBJ2-5; d_gene: NA; abundance: NA; v_gene: TRBV18